This TCR beta chain stems from a study of blood T cell repertoires in COVID-19. At the level of the study: Collection of acute and convalescent COVID-19 samples took place in the United States, Italy and Spain.

Those who participated ranged in age from roughly 18 to 90 years and resided in about two dozen US areas. The CDR3 loop spans 14 amino acids. Trimming left V 4 bases short and J 2 bases short, with 11 bases between. CDR1 is LNHDA and CDR2 is SQIVND in the germline V gene (reference sequence). Clones were read by immunoSEQ multiplex PCR, and TCRdb kept only the in-frame ones, dropping some. Among under 450,000 clones listed, roughly nine tenths were seen once. The chain recombines TRBV19 with TRBJ2-5, with D maybe TRBD1 (6 bases). The sequenced sample consisted of PBMCs or T cells enriched from blood (not recorded which). This receptor was obtained from a woman aged 35 to 49 who had been exposed to COVID-19. Here the CDR3 reads CASSNRTVQETQYF. CDR3 coding DNA: TGTGCCAGTAGTAATCGGACAGTTCAAGAGACCCAGTACTTC.